Listed below are T cell receptor beta chains from one sample, sequenced in a study of T cell responses to AZD1222 COVID-19 vaccine. Clones were sequenced by immunoSEQ multiplex PCR, and TCRdb holds only the in-frame ones, with some missing. In the table there are more than 150,000 clones, approximately 90% of which are singletons. The material sequenced was peripheral blood, taken on day 0 of AZD1222 vaccination. These receptors came from an adult in good health. The CDR3 runs from the conserved cysteine through the conserved F or W. D genes are given only for firm matches. Only some rows state a clone size, as once, few, many or a class for expanded clones.

j_gene | abundance | d_gene | len | v_gene | CDR3nt | CDR3aa
TRBJ2-7 | - | - | 14 | TRBV7-9 | TGTGCCAGCAGCTTAAGCACAGGGTCCTACGAGCAGTACTTC | CASSLSTGSYEQYF
TRBJ1-1 | - | TRBD1 | 17 | TRBV9 | TGTGCCAGCAGCGGGGCGAGGGACAGCCCATTAAGTGCTGAAGCTTTCTTT | CASSGARDSPLSAEAFF
TRBJ2-5 | - | TRBD2 | 18 | TRBV11-3 | TGTGCCAGCAGCTTAGGACTAGCGGGGGGCACCCGACGAGAGACCCAGTACTTC | CASSLGLAGGTRRETQYF
TRBJ2-3 | - | - | 14 | TRBV11-2 | TGTGCCAGCAGCTTAGGTTCTTGGTCAGATACGCAGTATTTT | CASSLGSWSDTQYF
TRBJ2-1 | - | - | 15 | TRBV5-5 | TGTGCCAGCAGCTTGGATTGGGGCTCCTACAATGAGCAGTTCTTC | CASSLDWGSYNEQFF
TRBJ1-1 | - | - | 13 | TRBV12-3/TRBV12-4 | TGTGCCAGCACCCGGGGGGGGAACACTGAAGCTTTCTTT | CASTRGGNTEAFF
TRBJ1-1 | once | TRBD1 | 17 | TRBV4-3 | TGCGCCAGCAGCCAAGGACAGGGGGCGAGGTCATTTCCTGAAGCTTTCTTT | CASSQGQGARSFPEAFF
TRBJ1-2 | - | - | 16 | TRBV12-5 | TGTGCTAGTGGTTTGGTACTTCCGCCCCGACCGAATGGCTACACCTTC | CASGLVLPPRPNGYTF
TRBJ2-2 | - | - | 12 | TRBV7-6 | TGTGCCAGCAGCTTATCTACCGGGGAGCTGTTTTTT | CASSLSTGELFF
TRBJ2-7 | - | TRBD1 | 14 | TRBV4-1 | TGCGCCAGCAGCCTTAAACAGGGGGCCTACGAGCAGTACTTC | CASSLKQGAYEQYF
TRBJ1-4 | - | - | 13 | TRBV10-3 | TGTGCCATCAGTGGCTCAACTAATGAAAAACTGTTTTTT | CAISGSTNEKLFF
TRBJ1-5 | - | TRBD1 | 15 | TRBV5-1 | TGCGCCAGCAGCTTGACAACAGGGGCCCCTCAGCCCCAGCATTTT | CASSLTTGAPQPQHF
TRBJ1-1 | - | TRBD1 | 16 | TRBV11-2 | TGTGCCAGCAGCTTAGGGGGACAGGGGGAGTTAGCTGAAGCTTTCTTT | CASSLGGQGELAEAFF
TRBJ2-3 | - | TRBD2 | 14 | TRBV25-1 | TGTGCCAGCAGTGACAGCGGGGGCACAGATACGCAGTATTTT | CASSDSGGTDTQYF
TRBJ1-5 | - | - | 16 | TRBV28 | TGTGCCAGCAGTTCGACGGAAGGCCGAGGCAATCAGCCCCAGCATTTT | CASSSTEGRGNQPQHF
TRBJ2-7 | - | TRBD2 | 14 | TRBV19 | TGTGCCAGTAGTAACCTAGCGGGGATCTACGAGCAGTACTTC | CASSNLAGIYEQYF
TRBJ1-2 | - | - | 14 | TRBV2 | TGTGCCAGCAGTGAAGAGGGGGGAGGCTATGGCTACACCTTC | CASSEEGGGYGYTF
TRBJ2-7 | - | - | 14 | TRBV19 | TGTGCCAGTAAGGGGGGCCCAAGCTCCTACGAGCAGTACTTC | CASKGGPSSYEQYF
TRBJ1-1 | - | - | 11 | TRBV2 | TGTGCCAGCAGGGGGAGGACTGAAGCTTTCTTT | CASRGRTEAFF
TRBJ1-1 | - | - | 15 | TRBV2 | TGTGCCAGCAGTTCTATCGTAAATCTGAACACTGAAGCTTTCTTT | CASSSIVNLNTEAFF
TRBJ2-2 | - | TRBD1 | 16 | TRBV11-2 | TGTGCCAGCAGCTCACACCCCAGGGGGCACTCCGGGGAGCTGTTTTTT | CASSSHPRGHSGELFF
TRBJ2-2 | - | TRBD1 | 20 | TRBV15 | TGTGCCACCAGCAGAGGTCCCGCGGGACAGGGGGCCGTGAGCACCGGGGAGCTGTTTTTT | CATSRGPAGQGAVSTGELFF
TRBJ1-6 | - | - | 14 | TRBV5-6 | TGTGCCAGCAGCTTGGCAGGGTCAGGATCACCCCTCCACTTT | CASSLAGSGSPLHF
TRBJ1-1 | - | TRBD1 | 13 | TRBV4-1 | TGCGCCAGCAGCCAAGTCTCCAGGGGGGACGCTTTCTTT | CASSQVSRGDAFF
TRBJ1-1 | - | - | 12 | TRBV9 | TGTGCCAGCAGCCCGAGGGACACTGAAGCTTTCTTT | CASSPRDTEAFF
TRBJ1-4 | once | - | 20 | TRBV5-3 | TGTGCCAGAAGCTTGGTCCAAGACGGGCCTAGAACTGCAACTAATGAAAAACTGTTTTTT | CARSLVQDGPRTATNEKLFF
TRBJ1-2 | - | TRBD1 | 15 | TRBV3-1/TRBV3-2 | TGTGCCAGCAGCCAAACAGGGGCCGCAGATTATGGCTACACCTTC | CASSQTGAADYGYTF
TRBJ2-1 | - | - | 16 | TRBV7-2 | TGTGCCAGCAGCCCTAGGACTGTTATGGGGCCTACTGAGCAGTTCTTC | CASSPRTVMGPTEQFF
TRBJ2-3 | - | - | 15 | TRBV5-1 | TGCGCCAGCAGCTTGGGAACAGGGAGAATAGATACGCAGTATTTT | CASSLGTGRIDTQYF
TRBJ2-5 | - | TRBD1 | 15 | TRBV5-4 | TGTGCCAGCAGCTTGGGGGGACAGGAACAAGAGACCCAGTACTTC | CASSLGGQEQETQYF
TRBJ2-7 | - | - | 15 | TRBV18 | TGTGCCAGCTCACCACCGGGCGGGCCCGTCTACGAGCAGTACTTC | CASSPPGGPVYEQYF